These 30 T cell receptor beta chains were all obtained from the same sample, sequenced in a study of Graves' ophthalmopathy and Graves' hyperthyroidism. RNA transcripts yielded amplified TCR beta CDR3 regions. First-round RT-PCR employed HTBI primers, with a second-round multiplex PCR after it. MiXCR was run by TCRdb on the multiplex PCR reads, yielding one entry per CDR3 protein. Here the sample spans under 350,000 distinct CDR3 sequences, 15% to 20% being singletons. Source material: peripheral blood. The receptors derive from an adult man with Graves' ophthalmopathy.

This clonotype was seen ten or more times. The rearrangement links TRBV5-1 to TRBJ2-6; D is ambiguous. The CDR3 covers 15 residues. The ends were cut back, 0 bases at V and 2 bases at J, with 6 bases in the middle. CDR1 and CDR2 (germline): SGHRS, YFSETQ. DNA for the CDR3: TGCGCCAGCAGCTTGGTAGTGGCTGGGGCCAACGTCCTGACTTTC. It specifies CASSLVVAGANVLTF.

This clonotype appeared many times. The chain couples TRBV29-1 to TRBJ2-1; 8 nucleotides agree with TRBD2. Germline assignment: CDR1 SQVTM and CDR2 ANQGSEA. V lost 4 bases to trimming and J lost 3 bases; unmatched junction nucleotides: 11. The CDR3 has 16 residues. The CDR3 loop is CSVGGGLAGVYNEQFF. DNA for the CDR3: TGCAGCGTTGGGGGTGGGCTAGCGGGTGTCTACAATGAGCAGTTCTTC.

V usage is TRBV29-1 and J usage is TRBJ1-2; 10 bases are shared with TRBD1. The CDR3 is 13 residues long. V trimming: 5 bases; J trimming: 6 bases; junction bases outside the gene matches: 6. CDR1 and CDR2 (germline): SQVTM, ANQGSEA. CDR3 DNA: TGCAGCGTTAGCGCCGGGACAGGGGATGGCTACACCTTC. Translation gives CSVSAGTGDGYTF.

This sequence joins TRBV2 and TRBJ1-1, with a weak D call TRBD1 (5 bases). The CDR3 extends over 11 amino acids. V was cut by 7 bases and J by 7 bases, with 10 bases left in between. Germline lookup yields CDR1 SNHLY and CDR2 FYNNEI. CDR3 DNA sequence: TGTGCCAGCATAGCAGGGAATGAAGCTTTCTTT. Protein: CASIAGNEAFF.

This clonotype came up many times. The chain uses TRBV20-1 and TRBJ2-5; D remains ambiguous. The germline V gene encodes CDR1 DFQATT and CDR2 SNEGSKA (reference sequence). This CDR3 is 14 amino acids long. Trimming stripped 3 bases from V and 4 bases from J, with 15 bases between. The CDR3 DNA follows: TGCAGTGCTAGCCGCAACCTAGAGCGAGAGACCCAGTACTTC. Translated: CSASRNLERETQYF.

The V call is TRBV7-3, the J call TRBJ2-5, with 10 bases lining up with TRBD2. Germline lookup yields CDR1 SGHTA and CDR2 FQGTGA. The ends lost 5 bases at V and 5 bases at J; junction bases unmatched: 2. This CDR3 region has 13 residues. The CDR3 region has the DNA TGTGCCAGCAGCGGTAGCGGGAGGGAGACCCAGTACTTC. It codes for CASSGSGRETQYF.

Ten or more counts support this clonotype. The chain has TRBV20-1 and TRBJ2-7; 8 bases align to TRBD2. The trim removed 1 base at V and 2 bases at J, leaving 7 bases unmatched. Germline CDR1 and CDR2: DFQATT and SNEGSKA (reference sequence). CDR3 length: 15 amino acids. CDR3 nucleotides: TGCAGTGCTAGAGGGGCGGTAGCGGGAACCTACGAGCAGTACTTC. This encodes CSARGAVAGTYEQYF.

This clonotype was seen ten or more times. The chain employs TRBV20-1 and TRBJ2-7; a weak D match, TRBD2 (6 bases). V lost 0 bases and J 3 bases, leaving 9 bases between the germline ends. CDR3 length equals 13 residues. The germline gives CDR1 DFQATT, CDR2 SNEGSKA (reference sequence). The CDR3 loop reads CSARDLGGYEQYF. The DNA for the CDR3 is TGCAGTGCTAGAGACCTGGGGGGCTACGAGCAGTACTTC.

This clonotype was seen many times. V usage is TRBV5-1 and J usage is TRBJ1-3; D uncertain. The CDR3 runs to 15 residues. Germline CDR1 reads SGHRS; CDR2 reads YFSETQ. V dropped 0 bases and J dropped 4 bases, with 11 bases sitting between them. CDR3 sequence (DNA): TGCGCCAGCAGCTTGGACGAGGGATCCGGAAACACCATATATTTT. As protein: CASSLDEGSGNTIYF.

This clonotype was found many times. J is TRBJ1-3 and V is TRBV7-8; 8 nucleotides line up with TRBD1. Germline assignment: CDR1 SGHVS and CDR2 FQNEAQ. V shed 6 bases, J shed 4 bases, and the junction held 5 bases outside the gene matches. The CDR3 sequence is 14 residues long. CDR3 DNA sequence: TGTGCCAGCAGGGAGACAGGGGAAGGAAACACCATATATTTT. As protein: CASRETGEGNTIYF.

This clonotype has at least ten counts. The V gene is TRBV6-2 or TRBV6-3, the J gene TRBJ2-7; D ambiguous. Between the trimmed V and J ends, which lost 2 bases and 4 bases, there was a span of 9 bases. In germline, CDR1 is MNHEY, CDR2 SVGEGT. This CDR3 has 13 residues. The CDR3 coding sequence is TGTGCCAGCAGTTACGGACCGGCATACGAGCAGTACTTC. Encoded protein: CASSYGPAYEQYF.

A remark on this clonotype: At one end, the junction sequence differs from germline, possibly due to a read error. This sequence joins TRBV4-3 and TRBJ2-2; D could derive from TRBD1 or TRBD2 (5 bases each). Germline-derived CDR1 and CDR2 are LGHNA and YSLEER. This CDR3 contains 15 residues. The CDR3 sequence is CASSQTQGWTGELSF. The CDR3 nucleotides read TGCGCCAGCAGCCAGACCCAGGGCTGGACCGGGGAGCTGTCTTTT.

This clonotype was detected ten times or more. The CDR3 protein is CAISEKLGGETQYF. CDR3 DNA sequence: TGTGCCATCAGTGAGAAACTAGGCGGGGAGACCCAGTACTTC. The rearrangement joins TRBV10-3 to TRBJ2-5, with TRBD2 as a possible D gene (5 bases). Germline loops: CDR1 ENHRY, CDR2 SYGVKD. V gave up 2 bases and J gave up 5 bases, with 12 bases separating them. This CDR3 region has 14 residues.

The chain joins TRBV12-3 or TRBV12-4 to TRBJ2-4; no clear D gene. The V and J ends lost 2 bases and 0 bases respectively, with 11 bases between them. The CDR3 runs to 16 residues. The DNA for the CDR3 is TGTGCCAGCAGTTTACCAGGCGTCCTAGCCAAAAACATTCAGTACTTC. Its protein is CASSLPGVLAKNIQYF.

This chain uses TRBV2 with TRBJ2-5, with unresolved D. Trimming cost V 0 bases and J 6 bases, with 14 bases left between them. Germline loops: CDR1 SNHLY, CDR2 FYNNEI. The CDR3 is 15 residues long. The CDR3 protein is CASSEARVVPKTQYF. In DNA form, the CDR3 reads TGTGCCAGCAGTGAAGCTAGAGTCGTTCCTAAGACCCAGTACTTC.

There are many counts of this clonotype. The chain joins TRBV6-1 to TRBJ1-1; 7 nucleotides align to TRBD1. With 0 bases clipped from V and 2 bases from J, the junction kept 6 bases outside the gene matches. This CDR3 region has 16 residues. Germline V gives CDR1 MNHNS, CDR2 SASEGT. The CDR3: CASSEARGTDNTEAFF. The CDR3 DNA follows: TGTGCCAGCAGTGAAGCGAGGGGGACAGACAACACTGAAGCTTTCTTT.

This clonotype has a count of ten or more. The chain combines TRBV27 with TRBJ2-5; 7 positions agree with TRBD1. The V and J ends lost 3 bases and 7 bases, in that order; junction bases with no gene match: 5. The CDR3 totals 13 residues. Germline CDR1 and CDR2: MNHEY and SMNVEV (reference sequence). In DNA, the CDR3 is TGTGCCAGCAGTTTTGGCAGACAGGGGACCCAGTACTTC. This translates into CASSFGRQGTQYF.

This clonotype was observed many times. This chain links TRBV6-1 with TRBJ1-5; D possibly corresponds to TRBD1 (6 bases). Trimming left V 6 bases short and J 4 bases short, with 16 bases between. Looked up from germline, CDR1 is MNHNS and CDR2 is SASEGT. The CDR3 extends over 15 amino acids. CDR3 DNA sequence: TGTGCCAGCAGAGTAAAAGGACAGATTAATCAGCCCCAGCATTTT. Its protein is CASRVKGQINQPQHF.

The table lists this clonotype with many counts. V and J are TRBV20-1 and TRBJ2-5, with 7 bases matching TRBD1. V was pared by 2 bases and J by 5 bases, with 5 bases of the junction left unmatched. The CDR3 spans 13 residues. Germline values: CDR1 DFQATT, CDR2 SNEGSKA (reference sequence). This chain's CDR3 is CSARRTGGETQYF. In DNA, the CDR3 is TGCAGTGCTAGAAGGACAGGCGGGGAGACCCAGTACTTC.

This clonotype occurred many times. At one of its ends the junction is not consistent with the germline gene, which may arise from a read error. The rearrangement uses TRBV6-1 and TRBJ2-5; D is possibly TRBD1 (5 bases). Germline assignment: CDR1 MNHNS and CDR2 SASEGT. This CDR3 comprises 14 residues. This CDR3 reads CASSPPGGQGTQYF. In DNA, the CDR3 is TGTGCCAGCAGTCCCCCGGGCGGACAAGGGACCCAGTACTTC.

The table lists this clonotype with many counts. The chain couples TRBV28 to TRBJ2-7; 9 bases are shared with TRBD2. From germline, CDR1 is MDHEN and CDR2 SYDVKM. The CDR3 contains 15 residues. V shed 2 bases, J shed 2 bases, and the junction held 4 bases outside the gene matches. The CDR3 here is CASSLAGGPPYEQYF. CDR3 DNA: TGTGCCAGCAGTTTAGCGGGGGGGCCCCCCTACGAGCAGTACTTC. Supplemented by reference TRBV28 and TRBJ2-7, the full variable domain reads DVKVTQSSRYLVKRTGEKVFLECVQDMDHENMFWYRQDPGLGLRLIYFSYDVKMKEKGDIPEGYSVSREKKERFSLILESASTNQTSMYLCASSLAGGPPYEQYFGPGTRLTVT.

There are many counts of this clonotype. The chain carries TRBV19 and TRBJ2-5, with TRBD1 identical over 7 bases. Per germline, CDR1 LNHDA and CDR2 SQIVND (reference sequence). After removal of 5 bases from V and 5 bases from J, the junction contained 11 bases not matched to a gene. The CDR3 consists of 15 residues. CDR3 residues: CASSLRQGRLETQYF. CDR3 DNA sequence: TGTGCCAGTAGTCTCAGACAGGGCAGGCTGGAGACCCAGTACTTC. Using reference TRBV19 and TRBJ2-5 for the parts outside the CDR3, the full variable domain is DGGITQSPKYLFRKEGQNVTLSCEQNLNHDAMYWYRQDPGQGLRLIYYSQIVNDFQKGDIAEGYSVSREKKESFPLTVTSAQKNPTAFYLCASSLRQGRLETQYFGPGTRLLVL.

The chain has TRBV12-5 and TRBJ1-1, with D unclear. CDR1 and CDR2 (germline): LGHNT, FRNRAP. Trimming removed 5 bases from V and 6 bases from J, with 13 bases in between. This CDR3 has 13 amino acids. This CDR3 reads CASGNPPDAEAFF. The DNA for the CDR3 is TGTGCTAGTGGTAACCCGCCGGACGCTGAAGCTTTCTTT.

This clonotype was picked up many times. The V call is TRBV4-1, the J call TRBJ2-7; the D is unclear. Germline V gene data show CDR1 as MGHRA and CDR2 as YSYEKL. Trimming stripped 1 base from V and 4 bases from J, with 14 bases between. The CDR3 is 15 residues long. CDR3 sequence (DNA): TGCGCCAGCAGCCAAGCCCCAAGGTCGGCGTACGAGCAGTACTTC. It translates to CASSQAPRSAYEQYF.

This clonotype was seen ten or more times. The chain couples TRBV30 to TRBJ2-7, with TRBD2 matching 16 bases. CDR3 size: 16 residues. Germline-derived CDR1 and CDR2 are GTSNPN and SVGIG (reference sequence). V trimming: 2 bases; J trimming: 6 bases; junction bases outside the gene matches: 7. The CDR3 nucleotides read TGTGCCTGGAGTTCCTCGGGACTAGCGGGAGGGCTCGAGCAGTACTTC. Translated, it gives CAWSSSGLAGGLEQYF.

This clonotype was detected many times. This rearrangement joins TRBV7-8 to TRBJ1-3; D gene uncertain. The CDR3 is made up of 15 amino acids. CDR1 is SGHVS and CDR2 is FQNEAQ in the germline V gene. V was pared by 3 bases and J by 0 bases, with 9 bases between. This CDR3 reads CASSLTSYSGNTIYF. The CDR3, as DNA: TGTGCCAGCAGCTTGACATCTTACTCTGGAAACACCATATATTTT. Full variable domain (missing parts from reference TRBV7-8 and TRBJ1-3): GAGVSQSPRYKVAKRGQDVALRCDPISGHVSLFWYQQALGQGPEFLTYFQNEAQLDKSGLPSDRFFAERPEGSVSTLKIQRTQQEDSAVYLCASSLTSYSGNTIYFGEGSWLTVV.

This clonotype was picked up many times. The V and J genes are TRBV12-3 or TRBV12-4 and TRBJ1-2; possible D gene TRBD1, 5 bases. The length of the CDR3 is 13 residues. The germline V and J ends were trimmed by 5 bases and 8 bases, with 15 bases remaining between them. The CDR3 DNA sequence: TGTGCCAGCAGTCAGACAGCGTCGGGGGGCTACACCTTC. It yields the protein CASSQTASGGYTF.

In its sample, this clonotype was seen many times. Being one base from a much bigger clone, this may be a read error. The V call is TRBV28, the J call TRBJ2-5; D gene unclear. Trimming removed 6 bases at V and 5 bases at J, with 7 bases between. Germline values: CDR1 MDHEN, CDR2 SYDVKM. The CDR3 contains 11 residues. The CDR3 loop is CASSQWETQYF. The CDR3 DNA follows: TGTGCCAGCAGCCAGTGGGAGACCCAGTACTTC.

This clonotype has a count of ten or more. The gene calls are TRBV6-1 and TRBJ2-2; no clear D gene. The CDR3 contains 13 residues. V was shortened by 10 bases and J by 2 bases, with 11 bases between the two germline ends. Germline CDR1 reads MNHNS; CDR2 reads SASEGT. The CDR3 sequence: CAISIINTGELFF. CDR3 bases: TGTGCCATTTCGATAATCAACACCGGGGAGCTGTTTTTT.

This clonotype appeared many times. The chain links TRBV7-2 to TRBJ2-5; 7 bases map to TRBD1. Unmatched junction bases numbered 12, after V lost 1 base and J lost 4 bases. The CDR3 loop spans 17 amino acids. The germline V gene has CDR1 SGHTA and CDR2 FQGNSA. CDR3: CASSLVARGHGRETQYF. The CDR3 DNA is TGTGCCAGCAGCTTAGTGGCTAGGGGGCATGGCAGAGAGACCCAGTACTTC.